These 3 T cell receptor beta chains share one sample of origin, sequenced in a study of shared clonotypes between healthy human individuals (dated by TCRdb to 2018 to 2020). The library came from the immunoSEQ multiplex PCR assay. In its TCRdb copy, this immuneACCESS table keeps in-frame sequences only and misses some clones. Where compared with another copy, unresolved V genes explain less than half of these, and the others have no known cause. The sample contains about 1.9 million clones, approximately 92% of them found a single time. The top ten clonotypes cover around 1.7% of the sample. CD8 naive samples were CD45RO-negative cells positively selected for CCR7, giving a CD45RA+CCR7+ population that excluded TemRA cells. Sample: naive CD8+ T cells from PBMCs. According to the study, the label for this sample's cell subset or site signals: CD45RA+CCR7+. These receptors all stem from a man between 18 and 29 years old in good health. Some clones in this sample may be carry-over from other donors' samples.

Notes on this clone: The sample has other DNA sequences that encode this CDR3 too. V gene TRBV2 combines with J gene TRBJ2-7, with D maybe TRBD1 (5 bases). Deletions cut 9 bases from V and 3 bases from J, with 15 bases between. Germline V CDR1 and CDR2: SNHLY, FYNNEI. This CDR3 has 13 amino acids. The CDR3 DNA reads as TGTGCCAGTACGTCAGGGATTGACTACGAGCAGTACTTC. Amino acids: CASTSGIDYEQYF.

On this clone: This specimen includes other DNA sequences encoding the same CDR3. This chain uses TRBV7-9 with TRBJ2-2, with 11 positions matching TRBD1. The CDR3 is 15 residues long. Germline values: CDR1 SEHNR, CDR2 FQNEAQ (reference sequence). V was clipped by 2 bases and J by 5 bases; unmatched bases: 1. CDR3 region: CASSLRDRGTGELFF. The CDR3 DNA sequence: TGTGCCAGCAGCTTAAGGGACAGGGGGACCGGGGAGCTGTTTTTT.

This chain uses TRBV6-6 with TRBJ1-2; tentatively, D is TRBD1 (6 bases). The CDR3 totals 16 residues. From germline, CDR1 is MNHNY and CDR2 SVGAGI (reference sequence). V was shortened by 0 bases and J by 4 bases, with 15 bases between the two germline ends. For the CDR3, the DNA is TGTGCCAGCAGTTACTCGCCCCCCCCAGGGGTCTATGGCTACACCTTC. Encoded protein: CASSYSPPPGVYGYTF.